The clone carrying this T cell receptor (beta chain) was picked up a small number of times. Its antigen is currently unknown. The V gene's germline CDR1 is LNHNV and CDR2 YYDKDF (reference sequence). The junction had 12 bases not matched to a gene; V was cut back by 1 base and J by 13 bases. CDR3 length equals 16 residues. The data were obtained in a study of cytomegalovirus exposure and HLA in healthy donors. The PCR was carried out with 60 Vbeta primers and 13 Jbeta primers. Assay used: immunoSEQ multiplex PCR; TCRdb lists only in-frame clones, some missing. The data contain approximately 100,000 clones, more than 60% of them singletons. Study-level findings and limits: HLA alleles were associated with around 17,000 TCR beta sequences in a later analysis at 0.05 false discovery rate. Some V segments, including TRBV6-2 and TRBV6-3, were excluded as indistinguishable. In a later analysis, TCR beta V- and J-gene trimming was associated with a missense DCLRE1C variant.

At sampling all donors were nominally healthy, likely with unrecorded immune exposures. Sequences were obtained from PBMCs. This TCR derives from a woman aged 18-29 years in good health and CMV-seropositive. The chain carries TRBV15 and TRBJ1-4; TRBD1 agrees at 10 bases. DNA for the CDR3: TGTGCCACCAGCAGAGCCTCCGGGACAGGGGCGGGAAGACTGTTTTTT. As protein: CATSRASGTGAGRLFF.